Presented here are 14 T cell receptor beta chains from one specimen sequenced in a study of blood T cell repertoires in COVID-19 (dated by TCRdb to 2020 to 2022). The library was built by means of the immunoSEQ multiplex PCR assay. Imported from immuneACCESS, the table was reduced by TCRdb to in-frame sequences with V and J called. These copies leave out some clones; in studies compared against another copy, an unresolved V gene accounts for under half, and the cause of the remainder is not known. Here the sample has around 260,000 clones; over 65% occur a single time. Together, the top ten hold roughly 4.5% of the sample. The sequenced sample consisted of peripheral blood. The receptors here all came from a man aged 55-75 years who had recovered from COVID-19.

This clone was found a few times. The chain employs TRBV10-3 and TRBJ1-6, with TRBD1 matching 7 bases. The CDR3 has 13 residues. Per germline, CDR1 ENHRY and CDR2 SYGVKD. V lost 10 bases, J lost 9 bases, and 9 bases stayed unmatched. CDR3 protein: CATRVRGISPLHF. Here the CDR3 DNA reads TGTGCCACCCGGGTCAGGGGGATTTCACCCCTCCACTTT.

This clone was observed a single time. This chain connects TRBV11-2 to TRBJ1-1; TRBD1 is a possible D gene (5 bases). The CDR3 consists of 15 residues. V was pared by 2 bases and J by 4 bases, with 14 bases between. Germline V gene lookup returns CDR1 SGHAT and CDR2 FQNNGV. The CDR3 loop reads CASSLHGGDSTEAFF. For the CDR3, the DNA is TGTGCCAGCAGCTTACACGGGGGAGATAGCACTGAAGCTTTCTTT.

In its sample, this clone was seen a few times. Germline is not matched at one junction end, which may reflect a read error. The genes are TRBV7-9 and TRBJ1-2; 8 nucleotides align to TRBD1. CDR1 and CDR2 (germline): SEHNR, FQNEAQ (reference sequence). The CDR3 consists of 14 residues. DNA for the CDR3: TGTGCCAACAGCAGCTTATGGTCAGGGGGCAGCTACACCTTC. This encodes CANSSLWSGGSYTF.

This chain connects TRBV11-3 to TRBJ2-7; no definite D call. The CDR3 is 13 amino acids. The ends were cut back, 1 base at V and 4 bases at J, with 8 bases in the middle. Germline V gene lookup returns CDR1 SGHNT and CDR2 YENEEA. CDR3 coding DNA: TGTGCCAGCAGCTTAGGTGGGCAATACGAGCAGTACTTC. This sequence encodes CASSLGGQYEQYF.

On this clone: Additional DNA sequences in this sample encode the identical CDR3. The V and J genes are TRBV5-1 and TRBJ2-7; 7 positions agree with TRBD1. Trimming took 4 bases from V and 2 from J; bases not matched to a gene: 6. The CDR3 has 14 residues. Germline values: CDR1 SGHRS, CDR2 YFSETQ. The CDR3 loop is CASSLVTGTYEQYF. In DNA, the CDR3 is TGCGCCAGCAGCCTAGTGACAGGGACCTACGAGCAGTACTTC.

The chain combines TRBV11-3 with TRBJ2-1; 14 bases are a match to TRBD2. V shed 5 bases and J 2 bases; nucleotides not matched to a gene: 5. The CDR3 extends over 17 amino acids. Per germline, CDR1 SGHNT and CDR2 YENEEA. The CDR3, as DNA: TGTGCCAGCAGCAGCGGGACTAGCGGGGGCCCCTACAATGAGCAGTTCTTC. This sequence encodes CASSSGTSGGPYNEQFF.

V and J are TRBV19 and TRBJ2-1; TRBD2 matches at 9 bases. J was trimmed by 9 bases and V by 1 base; bases with no gene match: 7. Germline V gene lookup returns CDR1 LNHDA and CDR2 SQIVND (reference sequence). This CDR3 is built from 15 residues. The CDR3 loop is CASSIVASGVTEQFF. CDR3 DNA: TGTGCCAGTAGTATAGTGGCTAGCGGGGTGACTGAGCAGTTCTTC.

The chain links TRBV10-3 to TRBJ1-4, with D possibly matching TRBD1 (5 bases). CDR1 ENHRY and CDR2 SYGVKD come from the germline V gene. CDR3 length: 12 residues. V gave up 2 bases and J gave up 8 bases, with 6 bases separating them. The CDR3 here is CAISEKGEKLFF. The CDR3 nucleotides are TGTGCCATCAGTGAGAAGGGGGAAAAACTGTTTTTT.

This clone is a singleton in its sample. The rearrangement uses TRBV4-1 and TRBJ2-3; 11 positions agree with TRBD2. The V segment lost 3 bases and the J segment 0 bases; nucleotides outside the gene matches: 14. The CDR3 is made up of 20 amino acids. The germline V gene encodes CDR1 MGHRA and CDR2 YSYEKL. This CDR3 reads CASSQYLSGLAVISTDTQYF. The DNA for the CDR3 is TGCGCCAGCAGCCAGTACCTCTCGGGACTAGCGGTTATTAGCACAGATACGCAGTATTTT.

This sequence joins TRBV3-1 (or the pseudogene TRBV3-2) and TRBJ1-1; D gene ambiguous. The V end was cut by 4 bases, the J end by 3 bases, with 15 bases between. This CDR3 has 15 amino acids. Looked up from germline, CDR1 is LGHDT and CDR2 is YNNKEL (reference sequence). The CDR3 region is CASSPRPTADTEAFF. The CDR3 DNA reads as TGTGCCAGCAGCCCCCGTCCGACCGCGGACACTGAAGCTTTCTTT.

The rearrangement uses TRBV30 and TRBJ1-1, with unresolved D. The CDR3 is made up of 14 amino acids. Germline V gives CDR1 GTSNPN, CDR2 SVGIG (reference sequence). Trimming stripped 2 bases from V and 2 bases from J, with 12 bases between. The CDR3 region has the DNA TGTGCCTGGAGTCCCGGTCGTCCAAACACTGAAGCTTTCTTT. Its protein product is CAWSPGRPNTEAFF.

This clone was seen more than once but under ten times. This chain uses TRBV4-2 with TRBJ1-1, with unresolved D. CDR3 size: 13 residues. Trimming stripped 2 bases from V and 6 bases from J, with 10 bases between. Germline CDR1 LGHNA, CDR2 YNFKEQ. DNA of the CDR3: TGTGCCAGCAGCCAACTCCCAGAGGCTGAAGCTTTCTTT. This gives the protein CASSQLPEAEAFF.

The rearrangement joins TRBV9 to TRBJ2-3; tentative D call: TRBD2 (6 bases). With 0 bases removed from V and 3 bases from J, the gap between germline ends came to 14 bases. CDR1 SGDLS and CDR2 YYNGEE come from the germline V gene. CDR3 length: 16 amino acids. The CDR3 nucleotides read TGTGCCAGCAGCGTAGGCGGCAGACTAGTTACAGATACGCAGTATTTT. Translation gives CASSVGGRLVTDTQYF.

The genes are TRBV20-1 and TRBJ2-3, with D perhaps TRBD2 (5 bases). V lost 3 bases and J lost 2, with 12 bases in between. CDR1 is DFQATT, CDR2 SNEGSKA, per germline (reference sequence). The CDR3 length is 14 residues. The CDR3 DNA sequence: TGCAGTGCTAGTGGAGGAATGCCCACAGATACGCAGTATTTT. Amino acid sequence: CSASGGMPTDTQYF.